The T cell receptor beta chain described here comes from a study of blood T cell repertoires in COVID-19. This CDR3 has 13 amino acids. Germline V gene sequence: CDR1 MNHEY, CDR2 SVGAGI. With 6 bases removed from V and 3 bases from J, the gap between germline ends came to 11 bases. Produced via immunoSEQ multiplex PCR; TCRdb's table is partial and in-frame only. The table lists 220,000 or so clones, roughly 82% of them singletons. The clonotype comes from a woman in her fifties or sixties who had recovered from COVID-19. Sequenced sample: PBMCs or T cells enriched from blood (not recorded which). The V gene is TRBV6-5, the J gene TRBJ1-2; tentatively, D is TRBD1 (6 bases). CDR3 coding DNA: TGTGCCAGCAGCCGCAGGGGTTACTATGGCTACACCTTC. This sequence encodes CASSRRGYYGYTF.